These 23 T cell receptor beta chains originate from one sample sequenced in a study of Graves' ophthalmopathy and Graves' hyperthyroidism. The TCR beta CDR3 regions underwent amplification from RNA transcripts. Second-round multiplex PCR followed a first-round RT-PCR using HTBI primers. One entry per CDR3 protein, called by TCRdb with MiXCR from the multiplex PCR reads. The sample includes 1 million to 1.3 million distinct CDR3 sequences, 36% of them seen just once. The sample taken for sequencing was peripheral blood or thyroid tissue (not recorded which). The receptors derive from an adult man with Graves' hyperthyroidism.

This clonotype has just a few counts. V gene TRBV29-1 combines with J gene TRBJ1-4, with TRBD1 as a possible D gene (5 bases). Germline V lookup: CDR1 SQVTM, CDR2 ANQGSEA. The V end was cut by 5 bases, the J end by 4 bases, with 11 bases between. CDR3 length: 13 amino acids. CDR3 sequence (DNA): TGCAGCGTTAGGGACGGCCTTAATGAAAAACTGTTTTTT. It specifies CSVRDGLNEKLFF.

The CDR3 sequence is CASSVAGDVNQPQHF. CDR3 DNA sequence: TGTGCCAGCAGCGTAGCAGGGGACGTCAATCAGCCCCAGCATTTT. The chain employs TRBV9 and TRBJ1-5, with D perhaps matching TRBD1 (6 bases). Germline V gene sequence: CDR1 SGDLS, CDR2 YYNGEE. The V gene lost 0 bases and the J gene lost 3 bases, with 10 bases spanning the gap. The CDR3 totals 15 residues.

This clonotype has ten or more counts. The chain has TRBV7-9 and TRBJ2-7; D is uncertain. V was pared by 2 bases and J by 1 base, with 9 bases between. The CDR3 has 14 amino acids. Germline CDR1 is SEHNR and CDR2 is FQNEAQ (reference sequence). The CDR3 loop reads CASSLKPESYEQYF. The CDR3 DNA reads TGTGCCAGCAGCTTAAAGCCCGAGTCCTACGAGCAGTACTTC.

This clonotype was observed many times. The chain combines TRBV14 with TRBJ2-7; D remains unclear. The CDR3 covers 13 residues. Trimming removed 2 bases at V and 5 bases at J, with 10 bases between. Germline loops: CDR1 SGHDN, CDR2 FVKESK. The CDR3 loop is CASSQRNTHEQYF. CDR3 DNA sequence: TGTGCCAGCAGCCAACGGAATACACACGAGCAGTACTTC.

Points on this clonotype: This may be a read error: a much more frequent sequence differs by one nucleotide. CDR3 sequence: CAISYLGLVGGANVLTF. The CDR3 DNA reads as TGTGCCATCAGTTACCTGGGACTAGTCGGTGGGGCCAACGTCCTGACTTTC. The rearrangement links TRBV2 to TRBJ2-6; 8 bases agree with TRBD2. Germline V gene sequence: CDR1 SNHLY, CDR2 FYNNEI. The CDR3 has 17 amino acids.

This chain joins TRBV7-6 and TRBJ1-1; D is possibly TRBD1 (6 bases). The germline V gene encodes CDR1 SGHVS and CDR2 FNYEAQ. This CDR3 comprises 15 residues. The V gene lost 6 bases and the J gene lost 3 bases, with 17 bases spanning the gap. DNA for the CDR3: TGTGCCAGCAGGGGAAGTGGGGGCTCGCACACTGAAGCTTTCTTT. This gives the protein CASRGSGGSHTEAFF.

This clonotype was found many times. The chain joins TRBV7-9 to TRBJ1-1; no clear D gene. Germline-derived CDR1 and CDR2 are SEHNR and FQNEAQ (reference sequence). V lost 2 bases and J 0 bases, leaving 4 bases between the germline ends. The CDR3 has 13 amino acids. The CDR3 region has the DNA TGTGCCAGCAGCTTACCGGTGAACACTGAAGCTTTCTTT. It specifies CASSLPVNTEAFF.

This clonotype was seen more than once but under ten times. This may be a read error, as it is one base from a much larger clone. The conserved phenylalanine or tryptophan normally closing the CDR3 is absent here, so this likely arose from a read error. The rearrangement joins TRBV7-2 to TRBJ2-7; a weak D match, TRBD1 (5 bases). CDR3 size: 12 residues. V lost 3 bases to trimming and J lost 5 bases, with 8 bases between them. Germline CDR1 reads SGHTA; CDR2 reads FQGNSA. CDR3 sequence reads: CASSFVRDEQYL. CDR3 coding DNA: TGTGCCAGCAGCTTCGTCAGGGACGAGCAGTACCTC.

This clonotype appeared many times. This chain joins TRBV7-2 and TRBJ2-7; D is possibly TRBD1 or TRBD2 (7 bases each). V was pared by 0 bases and J by 3 bases, with 15 bases between. This CDR3 contains 16 residues. Germline V gives CDR1 SGHTA, CDR2 FQGNSA. The CDR3: CASSLAGGTANYEQYF. The DNA of the CDR3 is TGTGCCAGCAGCTTAGCGGGAGGGACAGCGAACTACGAGCAGTACTTC.

This clonotype was observed a handful of times. The genes are TRBV7-2 and TRBJ1-2, with D perhaps TRBD1 (6 bases). Trimming took 5 bases from V and 5 from J, leaving 15 bases between them. The CDR3 totals 14 residues. Per the germline V gene, CDR1 is SGHTA and CDR2 is FQGNSA. CDR3 sequence (DNA): TGTGCCAGCAGCCCAGCGGGGGCAGCTTATGGCTACACCTTC. Amino acids: CASSPAGAAYGYTF.

CDR3 sequence: CASSEVGSDEQYF. CDR3 DNA: TGTGCCAGCAGCGAGGTGGGGTCGGACGAGCAGTACTTC. The V and J genes are TRBV3-1 and TRBJ2-7; D call uncertain. Between the trimmed V and J ends, which lost 5 bases and 5 bases, there was a span of 13 bases. Looked up from germline, CDR1 is LGHDT and CDR2 is YNNKEL (reference sequence). The CDR3 length is 13 residues.

This clonotype was picked up many times. The chain couples TRBV13 to TRBJ1-5; TRBD1 matches at 9 bases. Germline loops: CDR1 PRHDT, CDR2 FYEKMQ (reference sequence). J gave up 11 bases and V 3 bases, and 11 bases lay outside the gene matches. CDR3 length: 15 amino acids. DNA of the CDR3: TGTGCCAGCAGCTTCGGGGGACAGGGACCAGGGGCCCAGCATTTT. This codes for CASSFGGQGPGAQHF.

The chain joins TRBV7-9 to TRBJ2-7; D possibly corresponds to TRBD2 (6 bases). V was shortened by 3 bases and J by 6 bases, with 24 bases between the two germline ends. Germline assignment: CDR1 SEHNR and CDR2 FQNEAQ (reference sequence). The CDR3 has 17 residues. The CDR3 sequence is CASSLGLQAGENSEQYF. The CDR3 coding sequence is TGTGCCAGCAGCTTGGGACTCCAGGCCGGGGAGAATAGCGAGCAGTACTTC.

At least ten counts were recorded for this clonotype. The rearrangement links TRBV6-1 to TRBJ1-5; D is undetermined. V was trimmed by 4 bases and J by 3 bases, leaving 13 bases between them. CDR1 and CDR2 (germline): MNHNS, SASEGT. This CDR3 is built from 15 residues. The CDR3 sequence is CASSATTGYNQPQHF. In nucleotides, the CDR3 is TGTGCCAGCAGTGCCACGACGGGATACAATCAGCCCCAGCATTTT.

There are many counts of this clonotype. The rearrangement uses TRBV7-2 and TRBJ1-5, with a possible D match to TRBD1 (5 bases). V was shortened by 1 base and J by 3 bases, with 10 bases between the two germline ends. The CDR3 runs to 15 residues. CDR1 and CDR2 from the germline V gene are SGHTA and FQGNSA. CDR3 sequence (DNA): TGTGCCAGCAGCTTAGACGGGGCCCCCAATCAGCCCCAGCATTTT. This gives the protein CASSLDGAPNQPQHF.

The chain recombines TRBV5-1 with TRBJ2-7, with TRBD2 matching 8 bases. This CDR3 comprises 15 residues. Germline assignment: CDR1 SGHRS and CDR2 YFSETQ. Trimming cost V 2 bases and J 0 bases; bases outside gene matches: 4. The chain's CDR3 is CASSFTGGSSYEQYF. The CDR3 nucleotides read TGCGCCAGCAGCTTTACGGGGGGGAGCTCCTACGAGCAGTACTTC.

This clonotype was detected many times. This rearrangement joins TRBV20-1 to TRBJ1-6, with D maybe TRBD1 (6 bases). Looked up from germline, CDR1 is DFQATT and CDR2 is SNEGSKA (reference sequence). The CDR3 contains 13 residues. V shed 6 bases and J shed 7 bases, with 13 bases lying between them. The CDR3 bases are TGCAGTGCAAATCCGGGGGCAAATTCACCCCTCCACTTT. The encoded protein is CSANPGANSPLHF.

This clonotype was picked up many times. The chain uses TRBV10-3 and TRBJ2-5; D remains unclear. CDR1 ENHRY and CDR2 SYGVKD come from the germline V gene. V was clipped by 6 bases and J by 0 bases, with 11 bases between them. The CDR3 contains 14 residues. The CDR3 DNA reads as TGTGCCATCAGCTATGACTTGTACCAAGAGACCCAGTACTTC. Residues: CAISYDLYQETQYF.

As regards this clonotype: Given a much more abundant clone one base away, this may be a read error. This rearrangement joins TRBV9 to TRBJ1-5; D is uncertain. Looked up from germline, CDR1 is SGDLS and CDR2 is YYNGEE. CDR3 size: 11 residues. For the CDR3, the DNA is TGTGCCAGCAGCCAAGATCAGACCCAGCATTTT. Its translation: CASSQDQTQHF.

This clonotype was counted between two and nine times. The chain couples TRBV12-3 or TRBV12-4 to TRBJ2-7; 8 nucleotides agree with TRBD2. The CDR3 length is 13 residues. Germline trimming cut 7 bases from V and 7 bases from J; bases unmatched to any gene: 9. In DNA, the CDR3 is TGTGCCAGCACCACGGGACTAGGGGATGAGCAGTACTTC. Translating gives CASTTGLGDEQYF.

To note about this clonotype: The junction departs from the called germline gene at one end, perhaps through a read error. The chain combines TRBV5-1 with TRBJ1-1, with D perhaps matching TRBD1 (5 bases). CDR1 is SGHRS, CDR2 YFSETQ, per germline. CDR3 length: 15 residues. CDR3 bases: TGTGCCAGCAGCTTGAAGCCAGGGAGGATCACTGAAGCTTTCTTT. Translation gives CASSLKPGRITEAFF.

This clonotype has only a few counts. V and J are TRBV20-1 and TRBJ1-5; perhaps TRBD1 as D (6 bases). Germline values: CDR1 DFQATT, CDR2 SNEGSKA (reference sequence). Trimming took 6 bases from V and 2 from J, leaving 23 bases between them. The CDR3 spans 17 residues. The CDR3 spells CSAPQVRGGRGNQPQHF. For the CDR3, the DNA is TGCAGTGCGCCCCAGGTTCGGGGGGGCCGGGGCAATCAGCCCCAGCATTTT.

At least ten counts were recorded for this clonotype. The rearrangement links TRBV6-1 to TRBJ2-5, with D hard to call. Germline values: CDR1 MNHNS, CDR2 SASEGT. Trimming pared 6 bases from V and 9 bases from J, leaving 17 bases between. The CDR3 loop spans 13 amino acids. This CDR3 reads CASRRTQEGAQYF. In nucleotides, the CDR3 is TGTGCCAGCAGGCGGACCCAAGAAGGAGCCCAGTACTTC.